The text below deals with one T cell receptor beta chain. Its target antigen remains unknown. Within one base of it there is no much larger clone, and no base qualities were kept. This record belongs to a study of T cell responses to AZD1222 COVID-19 vaccine (dated by TCRdb to about 2021). Regarding the study in general: AZD1222 recipients whose second dose came at about 4 weeks and those whose second dose came at about 12 weeks were combined into one group, since spike-specific TCR depth and breadth did not differ between the two schedules. Trial participants were enrolled by age into subgroups of 18-55, 56-69 and 70-plus years, and about 150, 27 and 61 TCR-sequenced participants, respectively, were included in these subgroups. TCR sequencing covered more than 230 trial participants: some 210 given two doses of AZD1222 and approximately 26 given two doses of MenACWY control vaccine. On the study overall, not on this receptor specifically: No day 14 peak-response samples were available, so repertoires were characterized only after the peak T cell response. Only five or six AZD1222 recipients were SARS-CoV-2 seropositive at baseline, limiting conclusions about previously exposed vaccinees. The whole spike protein was spanned by vaccine-associated CD4 TCRs, and dominant responses were seen in regions 160-218 and 743-854. The 56-69-year group was small, and its depth increase did not reach significance, likely because of low power. Reportedly, almost half of the unique spike-specific TCRs recognized epitopes lying outside the regions that are mutated in the B.1.351 and B.1.1.7 variants. After two AZD1222 doses, both the breadth and the depth of spike-specific TCRs were significantly higher than at day 0 and than in MenACWY recipients. Participants were mostly white British and included more females than males, and it was suggested by the authors that clonal diversity may have been underestimated.

Relative to germline, V is 0 bases shorter and J is 6 bases shorter, with 12 bases between their ends. The CDR1 and CDR2 encoded by the germline V gene (reference sequence) are GTSNPN and SVGIG. The cysteine opens and the phenylalanine closes a CDR3 of 13 amino acids. Just the 39-base CDR3 DNA is kept, in frame starting at base 1. The CDR3 regions of human TCRbeta chains were subjected to immunosequencing. Per the authors' processing: TCRs in the repertoires were matched against a reference library of SARS-CoV-2-specific TCRs that had been generated with the MIRA antigen-specificity platform. Breadth was defined as the fraction of unique TCRs that were SARS-CoV-2-associated. Depth was defined as the fraction of total T cells that were SARS-CoV-2-associated. Using the MIRA data, each spike-specific TCR was mapped to the spike region that the TCR reacts to and placed in a CD4 or CD8 class. Log10-transformed breadth and depth values were compared by one-way ANOVA with Sidak's multiple comparisons tests. In TCRdb, the immuneACCESS table is reduced to in-frame sequences with V and J assigned. These tables do not hold every clone; where another copy was compared, an unresolved V gene accounts for under half, and the others remain unexplained. V, J and clone size were drawn from that table, and D and trimming were deduced from the DNA. Recorded for this sample are about 110,000 clones; 81% of them occurred a single time. 4.6% of the sample is taken by the ten largest.

This specimen's time point label, per the study, means: baseline before first vaccination. Samples from vaccinated people were obtained from the UK trials COV001 and COV002, which included a single-blind randomized controlled phase 2/3 trial of AZD1222 (ChAdOx1 nCoV-19) in healthy adults. For TCRbeta chain sequencing, PBMC samples from trial participants were taken at day 0 and at day 28 after the second dose. The sequenced sample was peripheral blood, obtained on day 0 of AZD1222 vaccination. The chain was built from TRBV30 and TRBJ2-7; a weak D assignment points to TRBD1 (5 bases agree). This TCR was recovered from an adult in good health. The nucleotide sequence is given as TGTGCCTGGAGTGTTCAGGGTTGGGGCGAGCAGTACTTC. The resulting protein is CAWSVQGWGEQYF.